This T cell receptor (beta chain) was profiled in a study of identical twins. Per germline, CDR1 SGHKS and CDR2 YYEKEE (reference sequence). The CDR3 totals 12 residues. Trimming took off 7 bases at V and 3 bases at J, with 11 bases between the two ends. Broader study findings: Within cord blood, abundant beta clonotypes carried fewer insertions, but memory repertoires showed no such trend.

A universal primer site was created by template switching, with the cDNA bearing unique molecular identifiers. One entry per CDR3 protein results from TCRdb running MiXCR on the 5' RACE reads. The sample has more than 650,000 distinct CDR3 sequences; around 6.1% are singletons. This clonotype was seen a handful of times. The antigen remains undetermined. This TCR was sampled from a man aged 18 to 30 in good health. Source material: naive T cells sorted from blood. This sequence joins TRBV5-5 and TRBJ2-7; D possibly corresponds to TRBD1 (7 bases). CDR3 nucleotide sequence: TGTGCCAGCTTGCGGGACAGCTACGAGCAGTACGTC. It codes for CASLRDSYEQYV.